The entry below describes one T cell receptor (beta chain). This record belongs to a study of T cells after yellow fever vaccination. The CDR3 contains 17 residues. The germline V gene has CDR1 MNHEY and CDR2 SVGAGI. V was cut by 1 base and J by 3 bases, with 16 bases left in between. TCRdb re-analysed the 5' RACE reads in MiXCR, keeping a single row per CDR3 protein. The sample lists under 700,000 distinct CDR3 sequences; less than 20% were seen once. This specimen was PBMCs, taken about 5 days after the first yellow fever vaccination. The clonotype originates from a man younger than 35 who received the YFV17D yellow fever vaccine. The J gene is TRBJ1-3, the V gene TRBV6-5; D is uncertain. The CDR3 DNA follows: TGTGCCAGCAGTTACTACGGGAGTGGGTATGGTGGAAACACCATATATTTT. This encodes CASSYYGSGYGGNTIYF.